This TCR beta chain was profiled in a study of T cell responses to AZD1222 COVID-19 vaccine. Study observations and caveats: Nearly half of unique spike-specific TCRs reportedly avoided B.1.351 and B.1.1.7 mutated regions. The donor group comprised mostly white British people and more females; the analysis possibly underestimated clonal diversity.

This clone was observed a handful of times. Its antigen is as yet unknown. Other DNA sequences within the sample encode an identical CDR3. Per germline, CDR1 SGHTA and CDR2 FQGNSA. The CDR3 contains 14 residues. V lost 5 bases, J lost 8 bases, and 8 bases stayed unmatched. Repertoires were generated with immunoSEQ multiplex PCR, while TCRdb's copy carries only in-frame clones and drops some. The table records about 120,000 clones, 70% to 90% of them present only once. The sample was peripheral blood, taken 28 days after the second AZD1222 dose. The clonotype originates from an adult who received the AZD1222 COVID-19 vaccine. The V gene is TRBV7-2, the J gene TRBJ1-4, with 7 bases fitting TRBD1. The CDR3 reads CASSRRQGREKLFF. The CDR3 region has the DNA TGTGCCAGCAGCCGCAGACAGGGACGGGAAAAACTGTTTTTT.